This T cell receptor beta chain was captured in a study of early T cells in non-severe SARS-CoV-2 infection. As for the study in general: Sequencing used unsorted whole-blood bulk RNA, so chains lack pairing.

As part of library construction, unique molecular identifiers were attached to individual cDNA molecules. TCRdb reprocessed the 5' RACE reads with MiXCR, giving one entry per CDR3 protein. The sample yields tens of thousands of distinct CDR3 sequences, around an eighth seen once. Germline values: CDR1 MNHEY, CDR2 SMNVEV (reference sequence). CDR3 length: 13 amino acids. Between the trimmed V and J ends, which lost 6 bases and 1 base, there was a span of 7 bases. At least ten counts were recorded for this clonotype. This receptor was obtained from an adult who was a healthcare worker with PCR-confirmed SARS-CoV-2 infection or an uninfected control (not recorded which). Sequenced input: whole blood. This sequence joins TRBV27 and TRBJ2-1; D gene unclear. CDR3: CASRQSSYNEQFF. The CDR3 region has the DNA TGTGCCAGCAGACAGTCTTCCTACAATGAGCAGTTCTTC.